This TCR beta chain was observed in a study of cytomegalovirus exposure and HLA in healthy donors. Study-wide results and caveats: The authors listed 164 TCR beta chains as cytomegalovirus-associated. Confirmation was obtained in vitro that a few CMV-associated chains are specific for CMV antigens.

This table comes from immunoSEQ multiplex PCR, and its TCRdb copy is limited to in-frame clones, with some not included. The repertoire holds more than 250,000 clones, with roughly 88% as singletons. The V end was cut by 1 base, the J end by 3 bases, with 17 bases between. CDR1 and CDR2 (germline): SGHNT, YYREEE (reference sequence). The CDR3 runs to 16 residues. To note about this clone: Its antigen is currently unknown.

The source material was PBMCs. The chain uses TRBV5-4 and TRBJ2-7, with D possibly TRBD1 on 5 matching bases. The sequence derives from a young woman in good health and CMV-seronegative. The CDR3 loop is CASSLFGQGAVYEQYF. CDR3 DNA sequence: TGTGCCAGCAGCTTGTTTGGCCAGGGTGCGGTCTACGAGCAGTACTTC.